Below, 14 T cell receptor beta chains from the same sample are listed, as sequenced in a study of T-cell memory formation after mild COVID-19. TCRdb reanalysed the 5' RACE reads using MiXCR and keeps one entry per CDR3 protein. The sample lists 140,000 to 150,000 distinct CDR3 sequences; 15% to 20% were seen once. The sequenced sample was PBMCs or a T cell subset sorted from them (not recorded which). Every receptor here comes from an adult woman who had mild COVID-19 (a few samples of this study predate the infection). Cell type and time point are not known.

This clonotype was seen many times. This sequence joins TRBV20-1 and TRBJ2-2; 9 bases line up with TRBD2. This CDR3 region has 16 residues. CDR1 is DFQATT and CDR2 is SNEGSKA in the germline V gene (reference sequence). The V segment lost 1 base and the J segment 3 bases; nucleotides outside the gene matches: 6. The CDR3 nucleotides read TGCAGTGCTAGAGCGCCGGGACTAGCAGACACCGGGGAGCTGTTTTTT. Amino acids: CSARAPGLADTGELFF.

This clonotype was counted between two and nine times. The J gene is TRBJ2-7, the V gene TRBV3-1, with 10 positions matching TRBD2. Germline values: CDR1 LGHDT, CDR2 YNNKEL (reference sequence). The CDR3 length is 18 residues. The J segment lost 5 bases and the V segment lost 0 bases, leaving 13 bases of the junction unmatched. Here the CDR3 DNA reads TGTGCCAGCAGCCAAGATACAAGCGGGAGGGCCCTTCACCACGAGCAGTACTTC. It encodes CASSQDTSGRALHHEQYF.

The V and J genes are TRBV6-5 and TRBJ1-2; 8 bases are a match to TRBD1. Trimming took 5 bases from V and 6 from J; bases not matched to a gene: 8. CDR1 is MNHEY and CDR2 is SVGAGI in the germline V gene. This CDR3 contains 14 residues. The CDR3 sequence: CASSRQGLRNGYTF. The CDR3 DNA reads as TGTGCCAGCAGTCGACAGGGGCTAAGGAATGGCTACACCTTC.

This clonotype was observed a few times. DNA for the CDR3: TGTGCCAGCAGCCCTAGACAGCTTACCAGCAATCAGCCCCAGCATTTT. Translating gives CASSPRQLTSNQPQHF. The chain uses TRBV12-3 or TRBV12-4 and TRBJ1-5, with TRBD1 as a possible D gene (5 bases). CDR3 length: 16 amino acids. V gave up 6 bases and J gave up 1 base, with 16 bases separating them.

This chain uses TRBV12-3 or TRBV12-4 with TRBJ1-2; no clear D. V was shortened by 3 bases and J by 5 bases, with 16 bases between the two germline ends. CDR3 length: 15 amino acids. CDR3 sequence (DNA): TGTGCCAGCAGTTTTTCAAACCGTTGGGCTTATGGCTACACCTTC. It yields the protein CASSFSNRWAYGYTF.

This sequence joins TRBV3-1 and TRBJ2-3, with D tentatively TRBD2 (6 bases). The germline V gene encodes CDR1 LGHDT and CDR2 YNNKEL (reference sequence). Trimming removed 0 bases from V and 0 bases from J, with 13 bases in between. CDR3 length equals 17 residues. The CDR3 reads CASSQDGLALSTDTQYF. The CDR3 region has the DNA TGTGCCAGCAGCCAAGATGGGCTAGCGCTAAGCACAGATACGCAGTATTTT.

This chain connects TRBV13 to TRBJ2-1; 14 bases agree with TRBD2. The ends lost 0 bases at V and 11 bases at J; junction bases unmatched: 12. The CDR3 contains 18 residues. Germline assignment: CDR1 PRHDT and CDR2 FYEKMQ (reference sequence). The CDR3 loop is CASSLGSPTSGGGIKQFF. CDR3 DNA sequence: TGTGCCAGCAGCTTAGGCTCCCCGACTAGCGGGGGGGGTATAAAGCAGTTCTTC. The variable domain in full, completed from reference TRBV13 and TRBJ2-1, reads AAGVIQSPRHLIKEKRETATLKCYPIPRHDTVYWYQQGPGQDPQFLISFYEKMQSDKGSIPDRFSAQQFSDYHSELNMSSLELGDSALYFCASSLGSPTSGGGIKQFFGPGTRLTVL.

DNA of the CDR3: TGTGCCAGCACCCGCGGGACAGGGGGTACGGATACGCAGTATTTT. It translates to CASTRGTGGTDTQYF. The V and J genes are TRBV12-3 or TRBV12-4 and TRBJ2-3, with 11 bases that match TRBD1. This CDR3 is built from 15 residues. After removal of 7 bases from V and 6 bases from J, the junction contained 9 bases not matched to a gene.

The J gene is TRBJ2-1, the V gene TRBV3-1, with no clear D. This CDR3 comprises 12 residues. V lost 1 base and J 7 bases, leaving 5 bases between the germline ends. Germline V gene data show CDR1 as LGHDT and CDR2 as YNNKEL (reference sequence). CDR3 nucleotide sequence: TGTGCCAGCAGCCAAGGCTGGAATGAGCAGTTCTTC. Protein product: CASSQGWNEQFF.

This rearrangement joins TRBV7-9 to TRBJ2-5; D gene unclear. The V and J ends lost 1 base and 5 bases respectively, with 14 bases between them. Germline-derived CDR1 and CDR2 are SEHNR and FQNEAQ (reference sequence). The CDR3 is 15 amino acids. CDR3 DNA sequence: TGTGCCAGCAGCTTAGGTACTATTGTCCAGGAGACCCAGTACTTC. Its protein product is CASSLGTIVQETQYF.

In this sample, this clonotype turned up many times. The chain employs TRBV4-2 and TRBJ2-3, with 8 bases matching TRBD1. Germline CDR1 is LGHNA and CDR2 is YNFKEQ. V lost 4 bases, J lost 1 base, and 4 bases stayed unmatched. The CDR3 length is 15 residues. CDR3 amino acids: CASSLGGQGTDTQYF. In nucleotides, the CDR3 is TGTGCCAGCAGCCTGGGGGGACAGGGCACAGATACGCAGTATTTT.

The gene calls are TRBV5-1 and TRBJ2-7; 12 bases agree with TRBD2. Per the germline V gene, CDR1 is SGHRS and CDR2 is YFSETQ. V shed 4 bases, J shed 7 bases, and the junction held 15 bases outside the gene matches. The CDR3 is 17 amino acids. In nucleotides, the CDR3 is TGCGCCAGCAGCCCGAATATCCTAGCGGGGGGGCCGGGTGAGCAGTACTTC. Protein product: CASSPNILAGGPGEQYF.

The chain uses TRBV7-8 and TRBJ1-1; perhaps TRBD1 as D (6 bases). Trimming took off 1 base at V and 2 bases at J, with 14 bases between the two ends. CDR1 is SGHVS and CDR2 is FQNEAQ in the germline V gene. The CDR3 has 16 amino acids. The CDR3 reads CASSLGGPGVNTEAFF. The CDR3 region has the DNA TGTGCCAGCAGCTTAGGAGGGCCAGGGGTTAACACTGAAGCTTTCTTT.

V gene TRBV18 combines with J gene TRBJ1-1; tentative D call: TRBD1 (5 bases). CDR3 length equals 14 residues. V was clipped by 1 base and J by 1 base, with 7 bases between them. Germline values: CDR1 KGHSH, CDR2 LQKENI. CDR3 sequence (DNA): TGTGCCAGCTCACCACTAACAGGGAACACTGAAGCTTTCTTT. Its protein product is CASSPLTGNTEAFF. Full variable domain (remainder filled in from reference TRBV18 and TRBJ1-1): NAGVMQNPRHLVRRRGQEARLRCSPMKGHSHVYWYRQLPEEGLKFMVYLQKENIIDESGMPKERFSAEFPKEGPSILRIQQVVRGDSAAYFCASSPLTGNTEAFFGQGTRLTVV.